This T cell receptor beta chain was recorded in a study of T cells after yellow fever vaccination. General observations from the study: The bulk population could contribute abundant contaminating clonotypes to FACS-sorted repertoires. Reappearing after the booster were most of the clones from primary vaccination (about 96% CD4, around 88% CD8).

The CDR3 has 13 residues. Trimming pared 2 bases from V and 7 bases from J, leaving 11 bases between. Germline-derived CDR1 and CDR2 are SGHAT and FQNNGV. A single record per CDR3 protein comes from TCRdb applying MiXCR to the 5' RACE reads. The table records roughly 85,000 distinct CDR3 sequences, 13% of them present only once. This clonotype has only a few counts. The sample was CD8+ T cells not binding an NS4B(214-222) dextramer, sorted from PBMCs, taken about 20 days after the first yellow fever vaccination. The rearrangement links TRBV11-2 to TRBJ1-1; D is undetermined. This TCR was sampled from a man younger than 30 who received the YFV17D yellow fever vaccine. CDR3 residues: CASSLSVTSEAFF. The CDR3 DNA sequence: TGTGCCAGCAGCTTATCGGTTACTAGTGAAGCTTTCTTT.